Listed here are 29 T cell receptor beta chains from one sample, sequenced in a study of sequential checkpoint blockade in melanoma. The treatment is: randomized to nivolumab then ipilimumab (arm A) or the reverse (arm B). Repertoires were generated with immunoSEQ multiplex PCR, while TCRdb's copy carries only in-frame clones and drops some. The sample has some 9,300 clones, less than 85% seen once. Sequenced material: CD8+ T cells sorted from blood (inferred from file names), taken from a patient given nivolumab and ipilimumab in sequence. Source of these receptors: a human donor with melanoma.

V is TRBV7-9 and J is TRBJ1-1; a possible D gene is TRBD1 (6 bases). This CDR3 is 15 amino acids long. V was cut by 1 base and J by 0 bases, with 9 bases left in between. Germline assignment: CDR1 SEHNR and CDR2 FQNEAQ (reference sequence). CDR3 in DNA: TGTGCCAGCAGCTTAGGGGACAACTTGAACACTGAAGCTTTCTTT. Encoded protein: CASSLGDNLNTEAFF.

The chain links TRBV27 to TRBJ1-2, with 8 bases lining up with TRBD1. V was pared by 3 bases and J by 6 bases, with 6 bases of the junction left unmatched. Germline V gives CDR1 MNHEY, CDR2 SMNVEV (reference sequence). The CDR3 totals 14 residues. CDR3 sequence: CASSFTQGAHGYTF. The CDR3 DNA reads TGTGCCAGCAGTTTCACGCAGGGGGCGCATGGCTACACCTTC.

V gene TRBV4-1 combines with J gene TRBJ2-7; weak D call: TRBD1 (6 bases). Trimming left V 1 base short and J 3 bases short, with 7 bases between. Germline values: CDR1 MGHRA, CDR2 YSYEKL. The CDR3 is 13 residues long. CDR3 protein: CASSQGGGYEQYF. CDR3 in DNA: TGCGCCAGCAGCCAAGGAGGGGGCTACGAGCAGTACTTC.

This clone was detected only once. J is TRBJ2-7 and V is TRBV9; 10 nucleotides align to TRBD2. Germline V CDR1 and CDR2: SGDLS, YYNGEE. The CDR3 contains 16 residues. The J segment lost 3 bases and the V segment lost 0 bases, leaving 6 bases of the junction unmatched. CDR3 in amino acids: CASSVEGLARNYEQYF. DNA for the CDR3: TGTGCCAGCAGCGTAGAGGGACTAGCGCGTAACTACGAGCAGTACTTC.

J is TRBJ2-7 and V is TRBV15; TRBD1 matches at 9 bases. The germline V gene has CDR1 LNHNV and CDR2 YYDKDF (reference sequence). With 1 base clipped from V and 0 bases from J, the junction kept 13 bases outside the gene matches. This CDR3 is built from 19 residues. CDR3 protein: CATSRGPYAGTGNSYEQYF. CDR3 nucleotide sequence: TGTGCCACCAGCAGAGGACCGTACGCCGGGACAGGGAACTCCTACGAGCAGTACTTC.

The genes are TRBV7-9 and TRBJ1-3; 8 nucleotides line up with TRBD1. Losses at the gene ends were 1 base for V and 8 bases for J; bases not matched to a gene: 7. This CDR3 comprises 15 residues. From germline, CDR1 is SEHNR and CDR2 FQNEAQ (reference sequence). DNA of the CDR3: TGTGCCAGCAGCTTAGAACGGACAGGGTTGGACACCATATATTTT. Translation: CASSLERTGLDTIYF.

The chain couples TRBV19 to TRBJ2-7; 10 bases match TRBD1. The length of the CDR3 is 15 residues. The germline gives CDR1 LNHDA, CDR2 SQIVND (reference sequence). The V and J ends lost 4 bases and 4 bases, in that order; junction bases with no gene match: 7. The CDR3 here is CASSSRDRGSYEQYF. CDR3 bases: TGTGCCAGTAGTAGCCGGGACAGGGGAAGTTACGAGCAGTACTTC.

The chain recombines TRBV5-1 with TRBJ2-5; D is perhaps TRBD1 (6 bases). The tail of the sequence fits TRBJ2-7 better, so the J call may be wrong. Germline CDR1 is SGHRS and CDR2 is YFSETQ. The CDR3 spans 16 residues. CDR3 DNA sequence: TGCGCCAGCAGCCCGATGGCCGGACAGATCTCCTACGAGCAGTACTTC. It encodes CASSPMAGQISYEQYF.

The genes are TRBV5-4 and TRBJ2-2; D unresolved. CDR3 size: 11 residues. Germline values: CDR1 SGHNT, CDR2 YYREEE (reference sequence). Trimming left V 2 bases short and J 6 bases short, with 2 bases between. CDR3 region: CASSFSGELFF. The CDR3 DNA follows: TGTGCCAGCAGCTTCTCCGGGGAGCTGTTTTTT.

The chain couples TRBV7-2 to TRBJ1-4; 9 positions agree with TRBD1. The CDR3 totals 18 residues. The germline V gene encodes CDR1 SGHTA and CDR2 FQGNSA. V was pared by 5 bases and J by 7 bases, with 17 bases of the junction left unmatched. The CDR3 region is CASSVQWDREQFGEKLFF. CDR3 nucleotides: TGTGCCAGCAGCGTGCAGTGGGACAGGGAGCAGTTTGGTGAAAAACTGTTTTTT.

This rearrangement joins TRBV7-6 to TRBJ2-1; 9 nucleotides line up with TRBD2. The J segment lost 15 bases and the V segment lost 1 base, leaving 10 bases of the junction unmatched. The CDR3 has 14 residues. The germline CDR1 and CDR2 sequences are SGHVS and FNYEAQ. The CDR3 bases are TGTGCCAGCAGCTTAGAAGCGGGGGGCTCCCCGCCGTTCTTC. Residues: CASSLEAGGSPPFF.

CDR3 in amino acids: CASSPDRGADEQYF. The CDR3 DNA is TGTGCCAGCAGTCCGGACAGGGGTGCCGACGAGCAGTACTTC. The chain links TRBV28 to TRBJ2-7; 9 nucleotides line up with TRBD1. Trimming removed 5 bases from V and 5 bases from J; junction bases left unmatched: 7. The CDR3 totals 14 residues. Germline V gene data show CDR1 as MDHEN and CDR2 as SYDVKM.

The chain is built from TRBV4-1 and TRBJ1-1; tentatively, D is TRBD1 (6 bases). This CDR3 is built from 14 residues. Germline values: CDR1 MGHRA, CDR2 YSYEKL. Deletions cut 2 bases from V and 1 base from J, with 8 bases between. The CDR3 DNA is TGCGCCAGCAGCCAATCGGGACAGAACACTGAAGCTTTCTTT. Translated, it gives CASSQSGQNTEAFF.

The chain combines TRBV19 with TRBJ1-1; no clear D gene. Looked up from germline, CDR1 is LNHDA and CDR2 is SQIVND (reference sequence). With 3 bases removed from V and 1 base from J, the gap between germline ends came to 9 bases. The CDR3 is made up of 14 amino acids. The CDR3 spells CASSISGGNTEAFF. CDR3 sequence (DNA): TGTGCCAGTAGTATCTCGGGAGGGAACACTGAAGCTTTCTTT.

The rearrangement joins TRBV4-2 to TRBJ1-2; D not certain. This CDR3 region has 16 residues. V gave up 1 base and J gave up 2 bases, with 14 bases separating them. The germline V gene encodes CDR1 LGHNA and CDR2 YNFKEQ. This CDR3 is CASSQVPPPGNYGYTF. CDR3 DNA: TGTGCCAGCAGCCAAGTACCCCCTCCCGGGAACTATGGCTACACCTTC.

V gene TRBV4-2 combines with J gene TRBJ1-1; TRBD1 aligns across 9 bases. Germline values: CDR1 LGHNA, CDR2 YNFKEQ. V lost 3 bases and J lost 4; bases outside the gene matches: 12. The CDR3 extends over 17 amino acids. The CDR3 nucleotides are TGTGCCAGCAGCCAGGGGGGACAGGGCGACGGGGCCACTGAAGCTTTCTTT. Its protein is CASSQGGQGDGATEAFF.

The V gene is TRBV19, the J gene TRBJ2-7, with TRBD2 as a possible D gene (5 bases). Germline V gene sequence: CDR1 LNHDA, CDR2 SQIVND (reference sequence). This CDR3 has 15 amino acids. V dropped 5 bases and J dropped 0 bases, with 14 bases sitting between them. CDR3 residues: CASSPAGRVSYEQYF. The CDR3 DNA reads TGTGCCAGTAGTCCCGCCGGGCGGGTCTCCTACGAGCAGTACTTC.

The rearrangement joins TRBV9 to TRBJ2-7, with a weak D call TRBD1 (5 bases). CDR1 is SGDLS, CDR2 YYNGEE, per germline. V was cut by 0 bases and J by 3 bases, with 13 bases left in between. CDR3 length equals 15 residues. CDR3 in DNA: TGTGCCAGCAGCGTAGAGGGGCTAGTTGGCTACGAGCAGTACTTC. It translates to CASSVEGLVGYEQYF.

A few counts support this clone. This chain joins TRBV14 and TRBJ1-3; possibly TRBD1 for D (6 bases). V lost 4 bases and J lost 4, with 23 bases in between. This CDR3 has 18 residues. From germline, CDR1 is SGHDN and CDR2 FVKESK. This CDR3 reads CASSRLVRDTRVGNTIYF. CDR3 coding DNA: TGTGCCAGCAGCCGCCTGGTCCGGGACACTAGGGTCGGAAACACCATATATTTT.

The CDR3 sequence: CAWSVGAANQPQHF. In DNA, the CDR3 is TGTGCCTGGAGTGTGGGGGCAGCAAATCAGCCCCAGCATTTT. This chain connects TRBV30 to TRBJ1-5, with TRBD1 as a possible D gene (6 bases). V lost 0 bases and J 4 bases, leaving 10 bases between the germline ends. This CDR3 spans 14 amino acids. Germline V gene sequence: CDR1 GTSNPN, CDR2 SVGIG (reference sequence).

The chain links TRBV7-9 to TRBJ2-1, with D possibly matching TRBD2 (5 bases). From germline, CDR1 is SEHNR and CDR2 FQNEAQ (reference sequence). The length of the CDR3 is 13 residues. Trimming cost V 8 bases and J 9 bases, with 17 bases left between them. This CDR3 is CASGTPGNSEQFF. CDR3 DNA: TGTGCCAGCGGTACCCCCGGGAACAGTGAGCAGTTCTTC.

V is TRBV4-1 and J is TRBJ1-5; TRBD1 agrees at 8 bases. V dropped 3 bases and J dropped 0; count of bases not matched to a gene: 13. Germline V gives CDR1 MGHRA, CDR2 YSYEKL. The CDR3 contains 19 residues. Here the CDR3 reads CASSHSPGQDLYSNQPQHF. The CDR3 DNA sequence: TGCGCCAGCAGCCACTCTCCGGGACAGGATTTGTATAGCAATCAGCCCCAGCATTTT.

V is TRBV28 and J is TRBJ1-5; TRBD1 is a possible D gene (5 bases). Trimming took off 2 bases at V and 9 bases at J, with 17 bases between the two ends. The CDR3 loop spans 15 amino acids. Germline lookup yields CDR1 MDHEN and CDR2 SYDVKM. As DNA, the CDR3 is TGTGCCAGCAGTTTAAAGGGGATCTATTATCCGCCCCAGCATTTT. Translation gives CASSLKGIYYPPQHF. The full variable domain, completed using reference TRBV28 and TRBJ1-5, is DVKVTQSSRYLVKRTGEKVFLECVQDMDHENMFWYRQDPGLGLRLIYFSYDVKMKEKGDIPEGYSVSREKKERFSLILESASTNQTSMYLCASSLKGIYYPPQHFGDGTRLSIL.

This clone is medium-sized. The CDR3 reads CASSPDRANTEAFF. In nucleotides, the CDR3 is TGTGCCAGCAGTCCTGACAGGGCGAACACTGAAGCTTTCTTT. The rearrangement links TRBV28 to TRBJ1-1; 7 bases are a match to TRBD1. J gave up 1 base and V 5 bases, and 4 bases lay outside the gene matches. Germline CDR1 and CDR2: MDHEN and SYDVKM. This CDR3 is 14 amino acids long.

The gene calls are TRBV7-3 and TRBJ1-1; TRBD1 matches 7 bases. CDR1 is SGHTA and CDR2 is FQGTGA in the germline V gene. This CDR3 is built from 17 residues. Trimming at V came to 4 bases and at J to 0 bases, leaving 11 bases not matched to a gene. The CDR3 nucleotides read TGTGCCAGCAGCTCCTACAGGGGCAGTACTTTGAACACTGAAGCTTTCTTT. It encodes CASSSYRGSTLNTEAFF.

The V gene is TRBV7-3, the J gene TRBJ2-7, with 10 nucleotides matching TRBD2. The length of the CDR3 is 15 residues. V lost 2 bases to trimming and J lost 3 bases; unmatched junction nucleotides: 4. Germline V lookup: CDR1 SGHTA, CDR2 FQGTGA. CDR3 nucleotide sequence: TGTGCCAGCAGCTTAGAACTAGCGGGGAGCTACGAGCAGTACTTC. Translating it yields CASSLELAGSYEQYF.

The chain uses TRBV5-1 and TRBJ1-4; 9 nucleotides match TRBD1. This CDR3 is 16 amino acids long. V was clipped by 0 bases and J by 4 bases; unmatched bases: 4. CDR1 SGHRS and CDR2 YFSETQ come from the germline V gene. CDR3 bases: TGCGCCAGCAGCTTGGAGGGACAGGGATATAATGAAAAACTGTTTTTT. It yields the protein CASSLEGQGYNEKLFF.

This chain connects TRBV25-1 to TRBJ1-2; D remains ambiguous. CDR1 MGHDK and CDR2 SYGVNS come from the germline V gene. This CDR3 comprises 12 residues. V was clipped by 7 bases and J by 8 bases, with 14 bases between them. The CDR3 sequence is CASIDRAGGYTF. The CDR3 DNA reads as TGTGCCAGCATAGATCGAGCGGGGGGCTACACCTTC.

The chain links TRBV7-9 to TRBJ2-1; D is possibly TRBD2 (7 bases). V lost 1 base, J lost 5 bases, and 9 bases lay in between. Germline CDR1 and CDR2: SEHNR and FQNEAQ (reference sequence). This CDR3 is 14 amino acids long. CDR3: CASSLGGGDNEQFF. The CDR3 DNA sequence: TGTGCCAGCAGCTTAGGCGGGGGCGACAATGAGCAGTTCTTC.